This T cell receptor (beta chain) derives from a study of T-cell memory formation after mild COVID-19. Study background: Across donors, TCR clusters were largely donor specific.

The germline V gene has CDR1 SEHNR and CDR2 FQNEAQ (reference sequence). Deletions cut 4 bases from V and 3 bases from J, with 12 bases between. This CDR3 spans 15 amino acids. It was 5'RACE with constant-segment primers that produced the TCR alpha and TCR beta cDNA libraries, which carried sample barcodes and UMIs. Each CDR3 protein is one row after TCRdb ran MiXCR on the 5' RACE reads. The table shows roughly 100,000 distinct CDR3 sequences, with approximately 13% occurring only once. Study-wide points: Later expanders leaned CD4+, whereas clones that contracted between day 15 and 85 were balanced CD4/CD8. Largely, contracting CD4+ clones fell within CM and EM, and contracting CD8+ clones within EMRA.

Comments on this clonotype: Its antigen is unknown.

This rearrangement joins TRBV7-9 to TRBJ1-4; D ambiguous. The receptor was derived from an adult woman who had mild COVID-19 (a few samples of this study predate the infection). Cell type and time point are not known. The specimen sequenced was PBMCs or a T cell subset sorted from them (not recorded which). The CDR3 DNA is TGTGCCAGCAGCTCCCACCGGGATGCTAATGAAAAACTGTTTTTT. Amino acids: CASSSHRDANEKLFF.